What follows are 22 T cell receptor beta chains derived from one specimen sequenced in a study of cytomegalovirus exposure and HLA in healthy donors. The PCR was carried out with 60 Vbeta primers and 13 Jbeta primers. Produced via immunoSEQ multiplex PCR; TCRdb's table is partial and in-frame only. This sample contains 150,000 to 250,000 clones. Sequenced input: PBMCs. The source is a boy between 5 and 17 years old in good health and CMV-seronegative.

CDR3 amino acids: CASRAQGAVPEAFF. Written as DNA, the CDR3 is TGTGCCAGCAGGGCCCAGGGGGCGGTCCCTGAAGCTTTCTTT. V and J are TRBV28 and TRBJ1-1, with TRBD1 matching 8 bases. This CDR3 spans 14 amino acids. CDR1 MDHEN and CDR2 SYDVKM come from the germline V gene. Unmatched junction bases numbered 9, after V lost 6 bases and J lost 6 bases.

The rearrangement uses TRBV7-6 and TRBJ1-6, with TRBD1 as a possible D gene (6 bases). Germline values: CDR1 SGHVS, CDR2 FNYEAQ. The CDR3 covers 13 residues. The germline V and J ends were trimmed by 5 bases and 7 bases, with 9 bases remaining between them. CDR3 DNA sequence: TGTGCCAGCAGCCAGGGGTACAATTCACCCCTCCACTTT. This translates into CASSQGYNSPLHF. The variable domain in full, completed from reference TRBV7-6 and TRBJ1-6, reads GAGVSQSPRYKVTKRGQDVALRCDPISGHVSLYWYRQALGQGPEFLTYFNYEAQQDKSGLPNDRFSAERPEGSISTLTIQRTEQRDSAMYRCASSQGYNSPLHFGNGTRLTVT.

The gene calls are TRBV7-2 and TRBJ1-4, with unresolved D. V lost 1 base and J 4 bases, leaving 10 bases between the germline ends. Germline V gives CDR1 SGHTA, CDR2 FQGNSA. This CDR3 comprises 15 residues. The CDR3 region has the DNA TGTGCCAGCAGCTTAGTCCGGGGTTATAATGAAAAACTGTTTTTT. This sequence encodes CASSLVRGYNEKLFF.

The chain uses TRBV27 and TRBJ2-5, with 12 bases aligning to TRBD1. Germline CDR1 and CDR2: MNHEY and SMNVEV (reference sequence). This CDR3 spans 15 amino acids. With V trimmed by 6 bases and J by 11 bases, 13 bases remained unmatched. This CDR3 is CASSIPGQGAQEQYF. The CDR3 DNA follows: TGTGCCAGCAGCATTCCGGGACAGGGGGCTCAAGAGCAGTACTTC.

The CDR3 spells CASSLTSGGSDEQYF. The CDR3 DNA reads TGTGCCAGCAGCTTAACTTCAGGGGGGTCGGACGAGCAGTACTTC. The J gene is TRBJ2-5, the V gene TRBV7-3; tentative D call: TRBD1 (7 bases). The DNA matches TRBJ2-7 better at its end, which makes the J call doubtful. Germline V gene lookup returns CDR1 SGHTA and CDR2 FQGTGA. The CDR3 has 15 residues.

J is TRBJ2-6 and V is TRBV9, with 9 nucleotides matching TRBD2. The length of the CDR3 is 18 residues. Looked up from germline, CDR1 is SGDLS and CDR2 is YYNGEE. J lost 2 bases, V lost 3 bases, and 9 bases had no gene match. CDR3 in DNA: TGTGCCAGCAGCGGGAAGCGGGGGGCCGCTCCTGGGGCCAACGTCCTGACTTTC. Amino acid sequence: CASSGKRGAAPGANVLTF.

The genes are TRBV19 and TRBJ2-7, with TRBD1 matching over 11 bases. The CDR3 sequence is 14 residues long. Germline-derived CDR1 and CDR2 are LNHDA and SQIVND (reference sequence). The junction had 6 bases not matched to a gene; V was cut back by 4 bases and J by 7 bases. CDR3 protein: CASSSGQGAWEQYF. In nucleotides, the CDR3 is TGTGCCAGTAGTAGCGGACAGGGGGCGTGGGAGCAGTACTTC.

This rearrangement joins TRBV7-2 to TRBJ2-3; 7 bases match TRBD2. Germline CDR1 SGHTA, CDR2 FQGNSA. The CDR3 spans 15 residues. J lost 4 bases, V lost 5 bases, and 9 bases had no gene match. The CDR3 reads CASSPSGLAADTQYF. CDR3 DNA sequence: TGTGCCAGCAGCCCGAGCGGGCTAGCGGCAGATACGCAGTATTTT.

The rearrangement joins TRBV29-1 to TRBJ2-1; 7 positions match TRBD1. Trimming at V came to 6 bases and at J to 7 bases, leaving 9 bases not matched to a gene. The CDR3 length is 13 residues. Germline V gives CDR1 SQVTM, CDR2 ANQGSEA. The CDR3 is CSVRLGQVNEQFF. The CDR3 DNA follows: TGCAGCGTCCGTCTCGGACAGGTGAATGAGCAGTTCTTC.

The chain is built from TRBV6-1 and TRBJ2-7, with D hard to call. The germline V and J ends were trimmed by 4 bases and 2 bases, with 18 bases remaining between them. CDR1 is MNHNS, CDR2 SASEGT, per germline. The CDR3 contains 16 residues. CDR3 in amino acids: CASSAVVGRATYEQYF. The CDR3 coding sequence is TGTGCCAGCAGTGCCGTTGTTGGTCGAGCTACCTACGAGCAGTACTTC.

The chain couples TRBV15 to TRBJ1-2; weak D call: TRBD1 (5 bases). CDR3 size: 17 residues. The V and J ends lost 1 base and 0 bases respectively, with 15 bases between them. Germline loops: CDR1 LNHNV, CDR2 YYDKDF (reference sequence). CDR3 bases: TGTGCCACCAGCAGAGGGACACGCCAGTCAGCTAACTATGGCTACACCTTC. Translation gives CATSRGTRQSANYGYTF.

The chain carries TRBV18 and TRBJ2-7; D gene ambiguous. The germline V gene encodes CDR1 KGHSH and CDR2 LQKENI. The CDR3 has 12 residues. Deletions cut 6 bases from V and 4 bases from J, with 10 bases between. The CDR3 DNA is TGTGCCAGCTCGTCCAGACTTTACGAGCAGTACTTC. Translated, it gives CASSSRLYEQYF.

This rearrangement joins TRBV5-1 to TRBJ1-3; 7 bases are shared with TRBD1. This CDR3 is 16 amino acids long. CDR1 is SGHRS, CDR2 YFSETQ, per germline. Trimming cost V 3 bases and J 4 bases; bases outside gene matches: 10. CDR3 nucleotides: TGCGCCAGCAGCTGGGGGGACGGACAGGAAGGAAACACCATATATTTT. Its translation is CASSWGDGQEGNTIYF. Based on the CDR3 plus reference TRBV5-1 and TRBJ1-3, the full variable domain is KAGVTQTPRYLIKTRGQQVTLSCSPISGHRSVSWYQQTPGQGLQFLFEYFSETQRNKGNFPGRFSGRQFSNSRSEMNVSTLELGDSALYLCASSWGDGQEGNTIYFGEGSWLTVV.

This chain connects TRBV2 to TRBJ1-5; no clear D. The CDR3 runs 15 residues. Germline values: CDR1 SNHLY, CDR2 FYNNEI. Deletions cut 6 bases from V and 3 bases from J, with 15 bases between. CDR3 in DNA: TGTGCCAGCAGCGGCGGAGGGAAAACCAATCAGCCCCAGCATTTT. Translating gives CASSGGGKTNQPQHF. Full variable domain (rest looked up from reference TRBV2 and TRBJ1-5): EPEVTQTPSHQVTQMGQEVILRCVPISNHLYFYWYRQILGQKVEFLVSFYNNEISEKSEIFDDQFSVERPDGSNFTLKIRSTKLEDSAMYFCASSGGGKTNQPQHFGDGTRLSIL.

J is TRBJ1-5 and V is TRBV19; D gene ambiguous. V lost 7 bases and J 4 bases, leaving 11 bases between the germline ends. This CDR3 spans 13 amino acids. Germline CDR1 and CDR2: LNHDA and SQIVND (reference sequence). CDR3 sequence: CASNLQVNQPQHF. DNA of the CDR3: TGTGCCAGTAACCTCCAGGTTAATCAGCCCCAGCATTTT. The whole variable domain, remainder taken from reference TRBV19 and TRBJ1-5, is DGGITQSPKYLFRKEGQNVTLSCEQNLNHDAMYWYRQDPGQGLRLIYYSQIVNDFQKGDIAEGYSVSREKKESFPLTVTSAQKNPTAFYLCASNLQVNQPQHFGDGTRLSIL.

On this clone: Sequence at one end of the junction differs from germline and may be a read error. Other DNA sequences within the sample encode an identical CDR3. CDR3 protein: CASSGFRGQGFQPQHF. Written as DNA, the CDR3 is TGTGCCAGCAGCGGTTTCCGGGGACAGGGGTTTCAGCCCCAGCACTTT. J is TRBJ1-5 and V is TRBV6-6; 10 bases are shared with TRBD1. The CDR3 loop spans 16 amino acids. The V gene's germline CDR1 is MNHNY and CDR2 SVGAGI (reference sequence).

V usage is TRBV4-1 and J usage is TRBJ1-2, with D uncertain. The CDR3 length is 16 residues. The germline V and J ends were trimmed by 0 bases and 4 bases, with 15 bases remaining between them. CDR1 is MGHRA, CDR2 YSYEKL, per germline. In DNA form, the CDR3 reads TGCGCCAGCAGCCAAGACGTGGAGGCCAGAGGCTATGGCTACACCTTC. Its protein is CASSQDVEARGYGYTF.

This sequence joins TRBV4-3 and TRBJ1-6; 10 bases match TRBD1. CDR3 size: 14 residues. The junction had 3 bases not matched to a gene; V was cut back by 3 bases and J by 10 bases. Germline lookup yields CDR1 LGHNA and CDR2 YSLEER. CDR3 in amino acids: CASSHGTGVSPLHF. The CDR3 DNA is TGCGCCAGCAGCCACGGGACAGGGGTCTCACCCCTCCACTTT.

The rearrangement joins TRBV19 to TRBJ1-2; D is perhaps TRBD1 (5 bases). V lost 3 bases and J 4 bases, leaving 9 bases between the germline ends. The germline V gene encodes CDR1 LNHDA and CDR2 SQIVND (reference sequence). CDR3 length: 13 residues. This CDR3 reads CASSIQGSYGYTF. CDR3 sequence (DNA): TGTGCCAGTAGTATCCAGGGCTCCTATGGCTACACCTTC.

The gene calls are TRBV6-6 and TRBJ2-1, with a tentative D call TRBD1 (8 bases). The CDR3 is 14 residues long. Trimming left V 7 bases short and J 7 bases short, with 17 bases between. In germline, CDR1 is MNHNY, CDR2 SVGAGI (reference sequence). The CDR3 bases are TGTGCCAGCACCAATGGACAGGGAGGGAATGAGCAGTTCTTC. Translation gives CASTNGQGGNEQFF.

The gene calls are TRBV7-2 and TRBJ2-1, with TRBD1 as a possible D gene (5 bases). Deletions cut 4 bases from V and 6 bases from J, with 13 bases between. CDR1 is SGHTA and CDR2 is FQGNSA in the germline V gene. There are 14 residues in the CDR3. This chain's CDR3 is CASSSLTATNEQFF. The CDR3 DNA follows: TGTGCCAGCAGCTCATTGACAGCTACCAATGAGCAGTTCTTC.

The chain is built from TRBV28 and TRBJ1-2, with TRBD1 identical over 7 bases. The CDR3 contains 14 residues. The germline V gene has CDR1 MDHEN and CDR2 SYDVKM. V gave up 4 bases and J gave up 2 bases; unmatched junction bases: 4. The CDR3 DNA follows: TGTGCCAGCAGTTCACCGGGACAGAACTATGGCTACACCTTC. Protein: CASSSPGQNYGYTF.